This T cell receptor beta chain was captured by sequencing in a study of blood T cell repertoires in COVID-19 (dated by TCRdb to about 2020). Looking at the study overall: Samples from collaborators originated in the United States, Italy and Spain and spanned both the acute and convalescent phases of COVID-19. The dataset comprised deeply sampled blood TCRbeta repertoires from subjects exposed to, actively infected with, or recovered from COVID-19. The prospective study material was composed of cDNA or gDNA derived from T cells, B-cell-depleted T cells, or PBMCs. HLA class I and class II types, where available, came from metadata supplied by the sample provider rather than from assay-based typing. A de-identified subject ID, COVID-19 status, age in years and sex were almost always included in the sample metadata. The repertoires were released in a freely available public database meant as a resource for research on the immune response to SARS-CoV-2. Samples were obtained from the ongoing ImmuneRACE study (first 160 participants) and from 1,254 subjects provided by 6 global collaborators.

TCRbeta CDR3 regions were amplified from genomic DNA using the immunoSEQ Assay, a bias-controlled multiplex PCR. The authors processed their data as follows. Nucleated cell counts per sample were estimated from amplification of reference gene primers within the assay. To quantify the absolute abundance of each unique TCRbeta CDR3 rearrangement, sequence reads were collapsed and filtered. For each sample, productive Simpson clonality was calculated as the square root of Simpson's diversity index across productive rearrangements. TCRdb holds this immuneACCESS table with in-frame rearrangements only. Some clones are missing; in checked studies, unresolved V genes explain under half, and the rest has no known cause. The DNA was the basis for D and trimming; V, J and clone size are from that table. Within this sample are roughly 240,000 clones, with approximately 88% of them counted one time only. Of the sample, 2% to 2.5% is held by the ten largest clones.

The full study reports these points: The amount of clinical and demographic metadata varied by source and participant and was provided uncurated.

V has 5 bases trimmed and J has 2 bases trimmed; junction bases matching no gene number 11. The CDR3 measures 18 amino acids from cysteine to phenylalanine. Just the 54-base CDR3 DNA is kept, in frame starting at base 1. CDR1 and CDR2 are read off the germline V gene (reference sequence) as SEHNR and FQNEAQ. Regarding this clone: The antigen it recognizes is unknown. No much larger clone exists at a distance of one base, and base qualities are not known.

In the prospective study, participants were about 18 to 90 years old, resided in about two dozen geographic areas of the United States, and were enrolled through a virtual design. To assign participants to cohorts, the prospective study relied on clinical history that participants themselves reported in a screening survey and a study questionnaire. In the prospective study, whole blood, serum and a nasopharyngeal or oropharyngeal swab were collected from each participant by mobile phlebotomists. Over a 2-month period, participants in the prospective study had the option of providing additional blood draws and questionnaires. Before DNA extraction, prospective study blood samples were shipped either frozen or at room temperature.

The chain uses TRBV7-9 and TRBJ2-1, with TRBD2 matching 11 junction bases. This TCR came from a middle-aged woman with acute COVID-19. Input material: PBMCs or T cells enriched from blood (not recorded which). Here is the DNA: TGTGCCAGCAGCACGATTAGCGGGGGGGCAGTCACCTACAATGAGCAGTTCTTC. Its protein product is CASSTISGGAVTYNEQFF.